The following is a TCR beta chain sequence with its context. Germline V gene lookup returns CDR1 SGDLS and CDR2 YYNGEE. CDR3 size: 14 residues. V was trimmed by 0 bases and J by 1 base, leaving 4 bases between them. These data are taken from a study of cytomegalovirus exposure and HLA in healthy donors. The study ran its PCR with 60 Vbeta and 13 Jbeta primers. Using immunoSEQ multiplex PCR, the repertoire was profiled, and TCRdb retains in-frame clones only, with some absent. The sample includes about 94,000 clones, 78% of them seen just once. This chain links TRBV9 with TRBJ2-2; D call uncertain. The TCR sequence derives from a woman aged 60-75 years in good health and CMV-seronegative. The sequencing input was PBMCs. In DNA form, the CDR3 reads TGTGCCAGCAGCGTAGGAGAGAACACCGGGGAGCTGTTTTTT. Translating it yields CASSVGENTGELFF.